The clone carrying this T cell receptor (beta chain) was recorded at least ten times. Its antigen is currently unknown. The data were obtained in a study of CD8 T cells in ankylosing spondylitis. Overall study results and limits: The study looked at matched synovial fluid samples from ankylosing spondylitis patients. Disease-linked clones were reported to be significantly enriched there. One TCR beta motif, made up of under ten highly homologous variants, appeared characteristic of ankylosing spondylitis blood.

Trimming took 3 bases from V and 0 from J, leaving 12 bases between them. The CDR3 length is 16 residues. Libraries of TCR beta came from quantitative 5'-RACE with molecular barcodes. MiXCR was run by TCRdb on the 5' RACE reads, yielding one entry per CDR3 protein. The sample holds about 240,000 distinct CDR3 sequences, 9.5% to 12% seen once. This rearrangement joins TRBV12-3 or TRBV12-4 to TRBJ1-3; D not certain. This sequence was found in a male donor with ankylosing spondylitis or in good health (not recorded which). Sequencing was performed on blood, either unsorted or a sorted T cell fraction (not recorded which). The CDR3 sequence is CASSLMTILSGNTIYF. CDR3 in DNA: TGTGCCAGCAGTTTGATGACAATCCTCTCTGGAAACACCATATATTTT.